This T cell receptor (beta chain) derives from a study of cytomegalovirus exposure and HLA in healthy donors. Study as a whole: When fewer than 500 donors were genotyped, roughly 78% of them were found to fall in the Caucasian-associated ancestry cluster.

The CDR3 covers 14 residues. Germline V gives CDR1 KGHSH, CDR2 LQKENI. V shed 1 base and J shed 1 base, with 7 bases lying between them. The PCR contained 60 Vbeta and 13 Jbeta primers. Profiled with immunoSEQ multiplex PCR; TCRdb holds only in-frame clones, not every one. Of some 70,000 clones listed, around 77% were seen once; the top ten hold 6% to 6.5%. Study-wide points: Earlier results showed most TCR beta V segments being productive about 90% or about 30% of the time.

To note about this clone: Antigen specificity is unknown.

The sequence was obtained from a man aged 45-65 years in good health and CMV-seronegative. The chain joins TRBV18 to TRBJ1-2, with D perhaps matching TRBD1 (5 bases). The sample taken for sequencing was PBMCs. The CDR3 here is CASSPLDSNYGYTF. The CDR3 DNA reads as TGTGCCAGCTCACCACTTGACAGTAACTATGGCTACACCTTC.